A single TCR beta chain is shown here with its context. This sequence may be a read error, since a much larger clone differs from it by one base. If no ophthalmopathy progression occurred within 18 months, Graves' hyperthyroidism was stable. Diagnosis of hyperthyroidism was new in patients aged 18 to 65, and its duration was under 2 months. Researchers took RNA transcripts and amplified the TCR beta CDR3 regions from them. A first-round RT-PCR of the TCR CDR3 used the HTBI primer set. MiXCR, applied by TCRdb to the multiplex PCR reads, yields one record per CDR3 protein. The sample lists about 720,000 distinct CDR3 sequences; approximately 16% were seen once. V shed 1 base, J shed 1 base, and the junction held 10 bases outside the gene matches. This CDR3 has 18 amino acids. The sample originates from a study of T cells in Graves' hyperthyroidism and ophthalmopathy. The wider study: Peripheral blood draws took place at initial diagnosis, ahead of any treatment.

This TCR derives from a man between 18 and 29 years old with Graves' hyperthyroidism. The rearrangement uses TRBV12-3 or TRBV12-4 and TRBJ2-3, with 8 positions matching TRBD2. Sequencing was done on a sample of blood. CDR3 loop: CASSLVYGRAVGTDTQYF. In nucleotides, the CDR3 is TGTGCCAGCAGTTTAGTGTACGGGAGGGCGGTCGGCACAGATACGCAGTATTTT.